The T cell receptor beta chain under discussion was sequenced for a study of shared clonotypes between healthy human individuals. With V trimmed by 3 bases and J by 5 bases, 9 bases remained unmatched. Germline CDR1 reads SGDLS; CDR2 reads YYNGEE. The CDR3 covers 17 residues. The assay was immunoSEQ multiplex PCR, and TCRdb's table has in-frame clones only and misses some. The sample lists millions of clones, approximately 94% occurring once. The naive CD8 population came from CD45RO-negative cells selected for CCR7, without terminally differentiated effector memory CD45RA+ cells. The V and J genes are TRBV9 and TRBJ2-5, with TRBD2 matching 14 bases. The source is a man between 18 and 35 years old in good health. The sample consisted of naive CD8+ T cells sorted from blood. The CDR3 bases are TGTGCCAGCAGCGCAGAGGGACTAGCGGGAGTAGGGGAGACCCAGTACTTC. This gives the protein CASSAEGLAGVGETQYF.